This T cell receptor beta chain was recorded in a study of blood T cell repertoires in COVID-19. The CDR3 spans 13 residues. V was clipped by 5 bases and J by 8 bases, with 12 bases between them. Germline assignment: CDR1 MNHEY and CDR2 SVGAGI. Profiled with immunoSEQ multiplex PCR; TCRdb holds only in-frame clones, not every one. The data contain roughly 92,000 clones, 75% to 90% of them singletons. The source of this sequence is a woman aged 80 or over with active or convalescent COVID-19. The chain has TRBV6-5 and TRBJ1-4; no firm D call. The sample was peripheral blood. DNA for the CDR3: TGTGCCAGCAGTCCCTTACTTGCCGAAAAACTGTTTTTT. Translation gives CASSPLLAEKLFF.